The entry below describes one TCR beta chain. The antigen remains unidentified. Cells sorted by CD45RO/CCR7/CD25/CD127/CD95/CD27 comprised CD4+ naive, central memory, regulatory and stem cell-like memory cells. The CDR3 extends over 12 amino acids. The germline V gene encodes CDR1 MDHEN and CDR2 SYDVKM. The V end lost 5 bases, the J end lost 6 bases, and 9 bases lay between the germline ends. The whole isolated RNA underwent reverse transcription, so sequencing captured expressed TCRB transcripts. Method: immunoSEQ multiplex PCR; TCRdb's copy keeps in-frame clones and lacks some. In the table there are 130,000 or so clones, 9% of which are singletons. This entry is derived from a study of beta chain features in type 1 diabetes. Whole-study findings and limits: Naive, central memory and regulatory TCRB repertoires appeared more similar among patients than healthy donors. Type 1 diabetes patients showed fewer insertions and more deletions at VDJ junctions. Type 1 diabetes patients had moderately but significantly shorter TCRB CDR3s in all four CD4+ subsets. PCR might pick shorter templates more often, in the same way for patients and controls.

The rearrangement joins TRBV28 to TRBJ2-3; no reliable D call. The source material was central memory CD4+ T cells from blood. This TCR was recovered from a man aged 25-45 years with type 1 diabetes. The CDR3 DNA is TGTGCCAGCAGTCCTTTTCTGGATACGCAGTATTTT. Translating it yields CASSPFLDTQYF.